Reported below is one T cell receptor (beta chain). Its specificity is unknown. The germline CDR1 and CDR2 sequences are SGDLS and YYNGEE. The CDR3 extends over 16 amino acids. V was clipped by 4 bases and J by 1 base; unmatched bases: 8. The data are from a study of shared clonotypes between healthy human individuals. Study observations and caveats: Sequencing depth was predicted to influence how clonotypes are shared among donors.

Generated by immunoSEQ multiplex PCR, the TCRdb table keeps only in-frame clones and is missing some. The sample lists fewer than 500,000 clones; roughly 79% were seen once. Sequencing input: PBMCs. The rearrangement joins TRBV9 to TRBJ2-5; 9 positions match TRBD2. The receptor comes from a woman aged 35 to 49 in good health. Some clones in this sample may be carry-over from other donors' samples. CDR3: CASSLSGRGGQETQYF. The CDR3 DNA follows: TGTGCCAGCAGCCTTAGCGGGAGAGGGGGCCAAGAGACCCAGTACTTC.